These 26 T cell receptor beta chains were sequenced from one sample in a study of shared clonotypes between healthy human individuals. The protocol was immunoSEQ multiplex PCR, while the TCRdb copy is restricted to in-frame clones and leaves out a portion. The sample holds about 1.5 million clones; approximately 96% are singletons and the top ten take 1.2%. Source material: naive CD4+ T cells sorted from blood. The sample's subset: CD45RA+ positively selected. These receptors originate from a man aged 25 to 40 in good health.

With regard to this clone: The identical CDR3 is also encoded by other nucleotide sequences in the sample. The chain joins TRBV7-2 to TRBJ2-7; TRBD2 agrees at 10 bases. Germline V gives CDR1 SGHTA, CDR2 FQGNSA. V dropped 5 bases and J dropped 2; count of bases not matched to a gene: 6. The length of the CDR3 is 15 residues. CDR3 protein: CASSLRTSGTYEQYF. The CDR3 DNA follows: TGTGCCAGCAGCCTCCGGACTAGCGGAACCTACGAGCAGTACTTC.

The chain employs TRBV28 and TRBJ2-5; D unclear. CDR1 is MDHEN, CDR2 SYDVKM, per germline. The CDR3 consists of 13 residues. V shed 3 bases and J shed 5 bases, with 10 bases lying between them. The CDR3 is CASSLRNGETQYF. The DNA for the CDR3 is TGTGCCAGCAGTTTGAGGAACGGTGAGACCCAGTACTTC.

The CDR3 DNA sequence: TGCGCCAGCAAGGTGGCAACTAATGAAAAACTGTTTTTT. It specifies CASKVATNEKLFF. The chain recombines TRBV5-1 with TRBJ1-4; D gene ambiguous. CDR3 length equals 13 residues. V gave up 6 bases and J gave up 0 bases, with 6 bases separating them. Germline values: CDR1 SGHRS, CDR2 YFSETQ.

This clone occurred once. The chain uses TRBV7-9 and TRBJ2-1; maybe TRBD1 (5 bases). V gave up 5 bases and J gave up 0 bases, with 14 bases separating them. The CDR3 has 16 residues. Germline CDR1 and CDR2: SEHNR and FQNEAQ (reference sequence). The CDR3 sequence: CASSPREGDSYNEQFF. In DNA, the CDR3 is TGTGCCAGCAGCCCCAGGGAAGGCGACTCCTACAATGAGCAGTTCTTC.

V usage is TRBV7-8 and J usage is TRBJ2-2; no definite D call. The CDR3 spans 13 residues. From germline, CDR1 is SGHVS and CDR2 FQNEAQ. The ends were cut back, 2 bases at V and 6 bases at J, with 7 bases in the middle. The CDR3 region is CASSLQGSGELFF. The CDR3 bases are TGTGCCAGCAGCTTACAAGGATCCGGGGAGCTGTTTTTT.

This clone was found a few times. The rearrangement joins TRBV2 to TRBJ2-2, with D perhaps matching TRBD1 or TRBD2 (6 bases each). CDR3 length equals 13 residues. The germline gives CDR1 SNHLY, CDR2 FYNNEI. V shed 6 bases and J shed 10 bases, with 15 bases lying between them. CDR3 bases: TGTGCCAGCAGGGGATACAGGGACTCGGAGCTGTTTTTT. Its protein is CASRGYRDSELFF.

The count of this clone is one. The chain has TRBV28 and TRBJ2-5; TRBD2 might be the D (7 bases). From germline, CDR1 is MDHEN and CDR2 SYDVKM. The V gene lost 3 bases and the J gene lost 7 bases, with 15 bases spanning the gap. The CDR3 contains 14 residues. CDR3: CASSFRGGGMTQYF. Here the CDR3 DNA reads TGTGCCAGCAGTTTCAGAGGGGGGGGGATGACCCAGTACTTC.

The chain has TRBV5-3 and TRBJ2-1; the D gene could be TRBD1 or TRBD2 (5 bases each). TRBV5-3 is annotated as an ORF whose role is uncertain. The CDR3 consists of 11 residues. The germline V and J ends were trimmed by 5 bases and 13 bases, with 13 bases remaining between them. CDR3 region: CARRHRDLQFF. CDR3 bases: TGTGCCAGAAGGCACCGGGACCTCCAGTTCTTC.

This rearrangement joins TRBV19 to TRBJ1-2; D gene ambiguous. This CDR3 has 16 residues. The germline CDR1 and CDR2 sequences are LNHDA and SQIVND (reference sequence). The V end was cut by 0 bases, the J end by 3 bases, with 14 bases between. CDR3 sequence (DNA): TGTGCCAGTAGTATAGATCGAGGGAACTTGCACTATGGCTACACCTTC. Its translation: CASSIDRGNLHYGYTF.

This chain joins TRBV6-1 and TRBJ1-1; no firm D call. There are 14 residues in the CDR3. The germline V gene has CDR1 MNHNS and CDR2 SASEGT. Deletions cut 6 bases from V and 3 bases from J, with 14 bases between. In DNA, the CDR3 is TGTGCCAGCAGCCAATCAACCTGGGACACTGAAGCTTTCTTT. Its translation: CASSQSTWDTEAFF.

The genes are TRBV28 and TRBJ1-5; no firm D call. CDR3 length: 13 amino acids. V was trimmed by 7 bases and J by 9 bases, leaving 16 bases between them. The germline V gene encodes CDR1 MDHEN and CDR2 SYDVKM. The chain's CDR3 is CASTTAHSGPQHF. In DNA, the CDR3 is TGTGCCAGCACCACAGCCCACAGTGGGCCCCAGCATTTT.

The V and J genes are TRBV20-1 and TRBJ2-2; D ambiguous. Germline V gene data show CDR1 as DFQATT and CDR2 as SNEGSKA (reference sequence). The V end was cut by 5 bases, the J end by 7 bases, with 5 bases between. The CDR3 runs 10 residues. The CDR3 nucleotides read TGCAGTGCTTCGCACGGGGAGCTGTTTTTT. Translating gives CSASHGELFF.

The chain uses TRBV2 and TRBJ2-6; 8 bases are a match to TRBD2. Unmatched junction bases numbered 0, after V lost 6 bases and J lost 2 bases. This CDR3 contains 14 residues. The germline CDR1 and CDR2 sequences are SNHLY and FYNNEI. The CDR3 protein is CASRGLAGANVLTF. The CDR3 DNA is TGTGCCAGCAGGGGACTAGCTGGGGCCAACGTCCTGACTTTC.

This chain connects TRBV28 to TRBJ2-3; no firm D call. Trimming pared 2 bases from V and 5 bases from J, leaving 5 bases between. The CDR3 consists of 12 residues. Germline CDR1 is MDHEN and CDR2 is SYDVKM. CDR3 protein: CASSLRVDTQYF. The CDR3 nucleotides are TGTGCCAGCAGTTTAAGGGTAGATACGCAGTATTTT.

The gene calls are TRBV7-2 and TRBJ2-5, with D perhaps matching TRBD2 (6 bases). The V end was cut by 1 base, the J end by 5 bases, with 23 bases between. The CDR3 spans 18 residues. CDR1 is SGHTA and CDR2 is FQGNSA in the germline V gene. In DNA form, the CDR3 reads TGTGCCAGCAGCTTAGGAGTGGTAGCTAGCGCCCGAGGGGAGACCCAGTACTTC. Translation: CASSLGVVASARGETQYF.

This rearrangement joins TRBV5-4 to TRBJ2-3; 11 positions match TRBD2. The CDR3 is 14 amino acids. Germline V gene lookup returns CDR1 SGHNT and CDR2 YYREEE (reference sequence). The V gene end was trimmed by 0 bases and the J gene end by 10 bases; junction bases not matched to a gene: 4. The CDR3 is CASSLDFSGRAQYF. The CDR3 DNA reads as TGTGCCAGCAGCTTGGATTTTAGCGGGAGGGCGCAGTATTTT.

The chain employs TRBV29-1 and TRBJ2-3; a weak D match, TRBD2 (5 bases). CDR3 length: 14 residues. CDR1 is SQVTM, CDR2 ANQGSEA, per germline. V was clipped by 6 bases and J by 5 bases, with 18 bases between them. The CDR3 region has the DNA TGCAGCGTATATGCCCCAGTGGGAGAAGATACGCAGTATTTT. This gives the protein CSVYAPVGEDTQYF.

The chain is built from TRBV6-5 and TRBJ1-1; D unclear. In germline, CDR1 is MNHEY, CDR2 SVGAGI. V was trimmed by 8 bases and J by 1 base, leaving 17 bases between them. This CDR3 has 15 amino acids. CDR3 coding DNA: TGTGCCAGCTTTCTAGCTGGCCGCCGGAACACTGAAGCTTTCTTT. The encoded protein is CASFLAGRRNTEAFF.

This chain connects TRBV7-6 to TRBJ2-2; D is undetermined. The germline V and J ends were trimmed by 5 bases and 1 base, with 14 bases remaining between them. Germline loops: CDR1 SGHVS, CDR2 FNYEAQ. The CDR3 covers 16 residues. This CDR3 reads CASSPFGPKNTGELFF. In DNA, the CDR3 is TGTGCCAGCAGCCCCTTTGGCCCGAAGAACACCGGGGAGCTGTTTTTT.

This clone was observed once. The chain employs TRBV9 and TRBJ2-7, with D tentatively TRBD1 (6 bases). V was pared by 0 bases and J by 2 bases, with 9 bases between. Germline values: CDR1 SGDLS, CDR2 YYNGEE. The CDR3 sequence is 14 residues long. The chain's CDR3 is CASSVGGRPYEQYF. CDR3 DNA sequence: TGTGCCAGCAGCGTAGGGGGGCGACCCTACGAGCAGTACTTC.

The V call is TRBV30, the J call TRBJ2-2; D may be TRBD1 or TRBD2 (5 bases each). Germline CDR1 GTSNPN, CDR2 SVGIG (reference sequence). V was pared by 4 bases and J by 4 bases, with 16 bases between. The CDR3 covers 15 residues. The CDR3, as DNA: TGTGCCTGGATATGGGCAGGGCGGGTCACCGGGGAGCTGTTTTTT. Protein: CAWIWAGRVTGELFF. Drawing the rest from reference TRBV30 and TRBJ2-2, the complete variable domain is SQTIHQWPATLVQPVGSPLSLECTVEGTSNPNLYWYRQAAGRGLQLLFYSVGIGQISSEVPQNLSASRPQDRQFILSSKKLLLSDSGFYLCAWIWAGRVTGELFFGEGSRLTVL.

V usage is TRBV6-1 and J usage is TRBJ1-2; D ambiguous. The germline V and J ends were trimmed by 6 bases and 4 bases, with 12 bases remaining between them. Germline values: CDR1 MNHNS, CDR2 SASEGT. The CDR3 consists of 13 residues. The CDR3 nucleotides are TGTGCCAGCAGGATGGTAGATCTCTATGGCTACACCTTC. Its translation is CASRMVDLYGYTF.

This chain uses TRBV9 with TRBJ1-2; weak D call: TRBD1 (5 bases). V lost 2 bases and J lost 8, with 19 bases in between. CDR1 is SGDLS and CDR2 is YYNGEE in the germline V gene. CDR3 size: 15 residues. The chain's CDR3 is CASSVTGTGARGYTF. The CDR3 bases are TGTGCCAGCAGCGTTACAGGCACCGGAGCCCGCGGCTACACCTTC. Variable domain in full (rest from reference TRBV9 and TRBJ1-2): DSGVTQTPKHLITATGQRVTLRCSPRSGDLSVYWYQQSLDQGLQFLIQYYNGEERAKGNILERFSAQQFPDLHSELNLSSLELGDSALYFCASSVTGTGARGYTFGSGTRLTVV.

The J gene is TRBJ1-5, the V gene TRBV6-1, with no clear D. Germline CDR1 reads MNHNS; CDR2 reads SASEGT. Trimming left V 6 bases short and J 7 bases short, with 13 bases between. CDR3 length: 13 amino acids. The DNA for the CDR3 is TGTGCCAGCAGCACTCCGCCCCTCCAGCCCCAGCATTTT. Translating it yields CASSTPPLQPQHF.

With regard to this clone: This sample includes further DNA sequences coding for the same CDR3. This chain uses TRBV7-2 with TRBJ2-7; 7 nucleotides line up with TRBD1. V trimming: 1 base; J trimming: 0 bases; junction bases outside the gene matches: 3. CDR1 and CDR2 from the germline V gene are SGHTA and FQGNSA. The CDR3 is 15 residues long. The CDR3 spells CASSLGQGFSYEQYF. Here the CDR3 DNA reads TGTGCCAGCAGCTTAGGACAGGGTTTCTCCTACGAGCAGTACTTC. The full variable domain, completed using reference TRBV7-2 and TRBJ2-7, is GAGVSQSPSNKVTEKGKDVELRCDPISGHTALYWYRQSLGQGLEFLIYFQGNSAPDKSGLPSDRFSAERTGGSVSTLTIQRTQQEDSAVYLCASSLGQGFSYEQYFGPGTRLTVT.

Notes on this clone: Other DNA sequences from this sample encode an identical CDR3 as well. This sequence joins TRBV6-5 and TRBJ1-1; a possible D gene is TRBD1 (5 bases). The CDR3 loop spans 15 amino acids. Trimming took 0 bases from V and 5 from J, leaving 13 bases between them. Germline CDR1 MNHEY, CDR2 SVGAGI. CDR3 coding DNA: TGTGCCAGCAGTTACTCCGGGGGGAGTGGGACTGAAGCTTTCTTT. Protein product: CASSYSGGSGTEAFF.